The source of this T cell receptor beta chain is a study of blood T cell repertoires in COVID-19. Background on the study: Sample material is recorded as cDNA or gDNA derived from T cells, B-cell-depleted T cells, or PBMCs.

Trimming shortened V by 4 bases and J by 8 bases, and 15 bases separated the two germline ends. CDR1 and CDR2 (germline): MGHDK, SYGVNS. The CDR3 spans 15 residues. Per the study methods: Nucleated cell number was recorded as an estimate derived from reference gene primer amplification. The protocol was immunoSEQ multiplex PCR, while the TCRdb copy is restricted to in-frame clones and leaves out a portion. That table furnishes V, J and clone size, whereas the DNA furnished D and trimming. The data hold 370,000 or so clones, with around 87% observed a single time. Two consecutive negative NP/OP PCR tests, clearance, or resolved symptoms defined Cohort 3 recovery.

This chain joins TRBV25-1 and TRBJ1-6, with D tentatively TRBD1 (6 bases). The receptor comes from a man aged 25 to 40 who had recovered from COVID-19. The sample was PBMCs or T cells enriched from blood (not recorded which). CDR3 in DNA: TGTGCCAGCAGTGGGACAGTCGTAATCGATTCACCCCTCCACTTT. Its protein product is CASSGTVVIDSPLHF.